This TCR beta chain was obtained from a study of T cells after yellow fever vaccination. With 4 bases removed from V and 2 bases from J, the gap between germline ends came to 15 bases. Per the germline V gene, CDR1 is MDHEN and CDR2 is SYDVKM. CDR3 length equals 15 residues. MiXCR, applied by TCRdb to the 5' RACE reads, yields one record per CDR3 protein. This table has some 600,000 distinct CDR3 sequences, 9% to 15% appearing once. J is TRBJ2-7 and V is TRBV28, with TRBD1 as a possible D gene (5 bases). The origin of this receptor is a man in his thirties or forties who received the YFV17D yellow fever vaccine. Sequences were derived from PBMCs, sampled on the day of the yellow fever booster vaccination. The CDR3 nucleotides are TGTGCCAGCAGTTCGAGTGGGGCGTTCACCTACGAGCAGTACTTC. Translated: CASSSSGAFTYEQYF.